The 22 T cell receptor beta chains in this list originate from one sample, sequenced in a study of CD8 T cells in ankylosing spondylitis. No cognate antigen is known for these TCRs. Whole-study findings and limits: It appeared that ankylosing spondylitis blood was characterized by a TCR beta motif of fewer than ten highly homologous variants.

TCRdb re-derived calls from the 5' RACE reads in MiXCR, one entry per CDR3 protein. The table records a few hundred thousand distinct CDR3 sequences, 20% to 25% of them present only once. The sequencing sample was made of blood, either unsorted or a sorted T cell fraction (not recorded which). These receptors all come from a male donor with ankylosing spondylitis.

This clonotype appeared a few times. This chain uses TRBV9 with TRBJ1-3; 8 bases map to TRBD1. Unmatched junction bases numbered 7, after V lost 4 bases and J lost 1 base. The length of the CDR3 is 16 residues. CDR1 SGDLS and CDR2 YYNGEE come from the germline V gene. In DNA, the CDR3 is TGTGCCAGCAGCCCGCGGACAGGGTCGTCTGGAAACACCATATATTTT. As protein: CASSPRTGSSGNTIYF.

This clonotype was counted a few times. This chain links TRBV5-8 with TRBJ2-1, with TRBD2 matching 10 bases. There are 17 residues in the CDR3. After removal of 3 bases from V and 2 bases from J, the junction contained 8 bases not matched to a gene. The germline V gene has CDR1 SGHTS and CDR2 YDEGEE. The CDR3, as DNA: TGTGCCAGCAGCTCGACTTTTAGCGGGAGGCCCTACAATGAGCAGTTCTTC. Protein product: CASSSTFSGRPYNEQFF.

This clonotype has only one observation. CDR3 sequence: CASSLPLEEQYF. In DNA form, the CDR3 reads TGTGCCAGCAGCCTTCCCCTCGAGGAGCAGTACTTC. V usage is TRBV3-1 and J usage is TRBJ2-7, with no clear D. This CDR3 is built from 12 residues. CDR1 is LGHDT and CDR2 is YNNKEL in the germline V gene (reference sequence). Trimming removed 4 bases from V and 7 bases from J, with 11 bases in between.

This clonotype was recorded a few times. The chain carries TRBV11-3 and TRBJ2-1; 7 nucleotides agree with TRBD2. J was trimmed by 13 bases and V by 5 bases; bases with no gene match: 8. The germline V gene encodes CDR1 SGHNT and CDR2 YENEEA. CDR3 size: 12 residues. This chain's CDR3 is CASSPLAGVQFF. Written as DNA, the CDR3 is TGTGCCAGCAGCCCGCTGGCGGGAGTTCAGTTCTTC.

This clonotype came up a few times. The chain has TRBV28 and TRBJ2-1, with 8 bases matching TRBD1. Trimming took 4 bases from V and 7 from J; bases not matched to a gene: 12. The CDR3 is 16 amino acids. Germline CDR1 MDHEN, CDR2 SYDVKM. In DNA, the CDR3 is TGTGCCAGCAGTTCCGATTGGACAGGGCCGGGAAATGAGCAGTTCTTC. It codes for CASSSDWTGPGNEQFF. Full variable domain (rest looked up from reference TRBV28 and TRBJ2-1): DVKVTQSSRYLVKRTGEKVFLECVQDMDHENMFWYRQDPGLGLRLIYFSYDVKMKEKGDIPEGYSVSREKKERFSLILESASTNQTSMYLCASSSDWTGPGNEQFFGPGTRLTVL.

V is TRBV6-1 and J is TRBJ2-2; 7 bases line up with TRBD1. Germline V gene data show CDR1 as MNHNS and CDR2 as SASEGT. CDR3 length: 18 amino acids. Trimming removed 4 bases from V and 4 bases from J; junction bases left unmatched: 15. This CDR3 reads CASSVRWGTGAGTGELFF. Written as DNA, the CDR3 is TGTGCCAGCAGTGTGCGGTGGGGAACAGGGGCGGGCACCGGGGAGCTGTTTTTT.

This rearrangement joins TRBV19 to TRBJ2-7; D gene uncertain. The CDR3 covers 14 residues. The V end was cut by 9 bases, the J end by 0 bases, with 15 bases between. The germline V gene has CDR1 LNHDA and CDR2 SQIVND (reference sequence). The CDR3 region has the DNA TGTGCCAGCAAAGACCAACATACCTCCTACGAGCAGTACTTC. Protein product: CASKDQHTSYEQYF.

In its sample, this clonotype was seen a few times. CDR3 protein: CATPEGAGTSGNTIYF. CDR3 DNA: TGTGCCACCCCTGAGGGGGCCGGTACCTCTGGAAACACCATATATTTT. This rearrangement joins TRBV7-9 to TRBJ1-3; 7 nucleotides line up with TRBD1. Germline CDR1 is SEHNR and CDR2 is FQNEAQ (reference sequence). This CDR3 has 16 residues. After removal of 10 bases from V and 0 bases from J, the junction contained 12 bases not matched to a gene.

The chain couples TRBV9 to TRBJ1-1; no clear D gene. CDR1 is SGDLS, CDR2 YYNGEE, per germline. V lost 0 bases and J lost 0, with 12 bases in between. This CDR3 contains 16 residues. The CDR3 region is CASSVAGVGLNTEAFF. The DNA for the CDR3 is TGTGCCAGCAGCGTAGCTGGTGTAGGGCTGAACACTGAAGCTTTCTTT.

The chain links TRBV5-6 to TRBJ2-5, with D possibly TRBD1 on 5 matching bases. Trimming took 1 base from V and 7 from J, leaving 11 bases between them. The CDR3 has 13 residues. Germline-derived CDR1 and CDR2 are SGHDT and YYEEEE. In nucleotides, the CDR3 is TGTGCCAGCAGCTTGATGGGGCCGGGGACCCAGTACTTC. This sequence encodes CASSLMGPGTQYF.

This clonotype was seen a few times. The chain has TRBV9 and TRBJ2-3; D unclear. The CDR3 has 14 amino acids. V gave up 1 base and J gave up 5 bases, with 11 bases separating them. Germline V gene data show CDR1 as SGDLS and CDR2 as YYNGEE. The chain's CDR3 is CASSVPDHQDTQYF. As DNA, the CDR3 is TGTGCCAGCAGCGTACCCGACCACCAAGATACGCAGTATTTT.

V is TRBV18 and J is TRBJ2-1, with no clear D. V shed 1 base and J shed 5 bases, with 3 bases lying between them. The length of the CDR3 is 12 residues. CDR1 KGHSH and CDR2 LQKENI come from the germline V gene. CDR3 DNA: TGTGCCAGCTCACCACAGGACAATGAGCAGTTCTTC. This translates into CASSPQDNEQFF.

CDR3 in DNA: TGCAGTGCTAGGTTGCAGGGACCGATGGATACGCAGTATTTT. Translated, it gives CSARLQGPMDTQYF. This chain uses TRBV20-1 with TRBJ2-3; D could derive from TRBD1 or TRBD2 (5 bases each). V dropped 3 bases and J dropped 6 bases, with 16 bases sitting between them. The CDR3 loop spans 14 amino acids. Germline CDR1 reads DFQATT; CDR2 reads SNEGSKA (reference sequence).

V gene TRBV6-5 combines with J gene TRBJ2-2; 7 bases fit TRBD1. This CDR3 region has 15 residues. Looked up from germline, CDR1 is MNHEY and CDR2 is SVGAGI. V lost 4 bases to trimming and J lost 0 bases; unmatched junction nucleotides: 2. CDR3 amino acids: CASSSGQANTGELFF. Here the CDR3 DNA reads TGTGCCAGCAGTTCAGGACAGGCGAACACCGGGGAGCTGTTTTTT.

This clonotype was observed a handful of times. V gene TRBV9 combines with J gene TRBJ2-1, with TRBD2 matching over 8 bases. CDR3 length: 16 residues. Germline V gene sequence: CDR1 SGDLS, CDR2 YYNGEE. V was pared by 3 bases and J by 4 bases, with 9 bases of the junction left unmatched. The CDR3 spells CASSAHSGAGYNEQFF. CDR3 coding DNA: TGTGCCAGCAGCGCCCATAGCGGGGCCGGATACAATGAGCAGTTCTTC.

There are many counts of this clonotype. V gene TRBV11-2 combines with J gene TRBJ2-1, with 12 bases identical to TRBD2. The CDR3 runs 20 residues. Germline CDR1 reads SGHAT; CDR2 reads FQNNGV. The V segment lost 3 bases and the J segment 4 bases; nucleotides outside the gene matches: 16. The CDR3, as DNA: TGTGCCAGCAGCTTTATACGGCGACTAGCGGGAGCGGGTCGTTACAATGAGCAGTTCTTC. This codes for CASSFIRRLAGAGRYNEQFF.

This chain connects TRBV5-1 to TRBJ1-1, with D perhaps TRBD1 (6 bases). CDR1 SGHRS and CDR2 YFSETQ come from the germline V gene. This CDR3 comprises 12 residues. Trimming removed 4 bases at V and 5 bases at J, with 9 bases between. The chain's CDR3 is CASSPGQTEAFF. DNA of the CDR3: TGCGCCAGCAGCCCCGGACAGACTGAAGCTTTCTTT.

The V gene is TRBV3-1, the J gene TRBJ2-7; D unresolved. The CDR3 consists of 15 residues. The germline V gene encodes CDR1 LGHDT and CDR2 YNNKEL (reference sequence). V lost 0 bases and J lost 4, with 13 bases in between. CDR3: CASSQDPRARYEQYF. The CDR3 DNA sequence: TGTGCCAGCAGCCAAGATCCCCGGGCGCGGTACGAGCAGTACTTC.

The rearrangement links TRBV10-2 to TRBJ2-2; 10 nucleotides align to TRBD2. Germline CDR1 and CDR2: WSHSY and SAAADI. V lost 0 bases and J lost 4; bases outside the gene matches: 8. CDR3 length equals 18 residues. The CDR3 here is CASSESSSGSSGTGELFF. The CDR3 DNA follows: TGCGCCAGCAGTGAGTCCTCTAGCGGGAGTTCGGGCACCGGGGAGCTGTTTTTT.

The chain uses TRBV6-2 or TRBV6-3 and TRBJ2-2; D gene unclear. This CDR3 spans 15 amino acids. V lost 4 bases and J 0 bases, leaving 9 bases between the germline ends. Germline V gene data show CDR1 as MNHEY and CDR2 as SVGEGT. CDR3 amino acids: CASSLFQTNTGELFF. The CDR3 DNA sequence: TGTGCCAGCAGTTTATTTCAGACGAACACCGGGGAGCTGTTTTTT.

This clonotype was picked up many times. This chain joins TRBV12-3 or TRBV12-4 and TRBJ2-1, with D perhaps TRBD2 (6 bases). V was pared by 2 bases and J by 12 bases, with 14 bases between. CDR3 size: 13 residues. The CDR3, as DNA: TGTGCCAGCAGTTTATTGACCCAGGGAGGGCAGTTCTTC. It codes for CASSLLTQGGQFF.

The chain couples TRBV7-2 to TRBJ2-7; no definite D call. This CDR3 has 13 amino acids. V dropped 4 bases and J dropped 2 bases, with 9 bases sitting between them. Germline values: CDR1 SGHTA, CDR2 FQGNSA. CDR3 bases: TGTGCCAGCAGCTCCCTCCTGACCTACGAGCAGTACTTC. It yields the protein CASSSLLTYEQYF.